The 21 T cell receptor beta chains reported below all come from one sample, sequenced in a study of T cell responses to AZD1222 COVID-19 vaccine. The protocol was immunoSEQ multiplex PCR, while the TCRdb copy is restricted to in-frame clones and leaves out a portion. This table has some 80,000 clones, 90% to 95% appearing once. This material consisted of peripheral blood, taken on day 0 of AZD1222 vaccination. These receptors were collected from an adult in good health.

This chain uses TRBV3-1 (or the pseudogene TRBV3-2) with TRBJ2-7; no reliable D call. The CDR3 covers 14 residues. Per the germline V gene, CDR1 is LGHDT and CDR2 is YNNKEL (reference sequence). V lost 3 bases, J lost 7 bases, and 16 bases lay in between. CDR3 residues: CASSHRAGQGEQYF. CDR3 sequence (DNA): TGTGCCAGCAGCCACCGGGCTGGGCAAGGAGAGCAGTACTTC.

The V and J genes are TRBV6-5 and TRBJ1-1; 8 bases fit TRBD1. This CDR3 has 15 residues. V was pared by 0 bases and J by 3 bases, with 3 bases of the junction left unmatched. The V gene's germline CDR1 is MNHEY and CDR2 SVGAGI. The CDR3 region is CASSYSDRVDTEAFF. In DNA, the CDR3 is TGTGCCAGCAGTTACTCGGACAGGGTCGACACTGAAGCTTTCTTT.

This clone was counted once. This chain uses TRBV30 with TRBJ1-5; D is unclear. Germline CDR1 GTSNPN, CDR2 SVGIG (reference sequence). The CDR3 length is 13 residues. V dropped 3 bases and J dropped 0 bases, with 6 bases sitting between them. The CDR3 protein is CAWSGDSNQPQHF. The CDR3 nucleotides are TGTGCCTGGAGCGGGGATAGCAATCAGCCCCAGCATTTT.

The chain uses TRBV28 and TRBJ1-2, with D hard to call. The ends were cut back, 3 bases at V and 8 bases at J, with 13 bases in the middle. Per germline, CDR1 MDHEN and CDR2 SYDVKM. The CDR3 has 13 residues. CDR3 DNA sequence: TGTGCCAGCAGTTTGGGCCGCGGCGAAGGCTACACCTTC. It translates to CASSLGRGEGYTF.

The rearrangement uses TRBV19 and TRBJ1-1; D is perhaps TRBD1 (5 bases). The CDR3 loop spans 16 amino acids. V dropped 2 bases and J dropped 5 bases, with 18 bases sitting between them. Germline lookup yields CDR1 LNHDA and CDR2 SQIVND (reference sequence). CDR3 protein: CASSINGAGMGTEAFF. The DNA for the CDR3 is TGTGCCAGTAGTATAAATGGAGCAGGGATGGGTACTGAAGCTTTCTTT.

The chain is built from TRBV7-2 and TRBJ2-7, with a possible D match to TRBD1 (6 bases). V shed 1 base and J shed 6 bases, with 13 bases lying between them. The CDR3 has 14 amino acids. Germline V CDR1 and CDR2: SGHTA, FQGNSA. The DNA of the CDR3 is TGTGCCAGCAGCTTAGTACAGGGAAAGTCCGAGCAGTACTTC. Protein: CASSLVQGKSEQYF.

The chain has TRBV19 and TRBJ1-5; TRBD1 is a possible D gene (5 bases). Germline CDR1 reads LNHDA; CDR2 reads SQIVND (reference sequence). The ends were cut back, 3 bases at V and 0 bases at J, with 6 bases in the middle. This CDR3 has 14 amino acids. In DNA, the CDR3 is TGTGCCAGTAGTATCGGGGGTAGCAATCAGCCCCAGCATTTT. This gives the protein CASSIGGSNQPQHF. Together with reference TRBV19 and TRBJ1-5, the CDR3 gives the full variable domain: DGGITQSPKYLFRKEGQNVTLSCEQNLNHDAMYWYRQDPGQGLRLIYYSQIVNDFQKGDIAEGYSVSREKKESFPLTVTSAQKNPTAFYLCASSIGGSNQPQHFGDGTRLSIL.

The genes are TRBV28 and TRBJ1-5; D perhaps matches TRBD1 (5 bases). The CDR3 has 16 residues. Trimming removed 2 bases from V and 4 bases from J, with 15 bases in between. From germline, CDR1 is MDHEN and CDR2 SYDVKM. The CDR3 region is CASSLPTGVGNQPQHF. The CDR3 DNA reads TGTGCCAGCAGTTTACCCACAGGAGTTGGGAATCAGCCCCAGCATTTT.

The chain uses TRBV28 and TRBJ2-7; 9 bases fit TRBD1. V was pared by 5 bases and J by 1 base, with 3 bases of the junction left unmatched. Germline V gene data show CDR1 as MDHEN and CDR2 as SYDVKM. CDR3 length: 14 residues. This CDR3 reads CASSGGTGSYEQYF. Here the CDR3 DNA reads TGTGCCAGCAGTGGAGGGACAGGGTCCTACGAGCAGTACTTC.

This clone has a handful of counts. The genes are TRBV25-1 and TRBJ1-5; weak D call: TRBD1 (6 bases). The CDR3 loop spans 14 amino acids. Trimming shortened V by 5 bases and J by 7 bases, and 15 bases separated the two germline ends. The V gene's germline CDR1 is MGHDK and CDR2 SYGVNS. As DNA, the CDR3 is TGTGCCAGCAGTACCTCCGGGACACGGCAGCCCCAGCATTTT. This encodes CASSTSGTRQPQHF.

V and J are TRBV9 and TRBJ2-3, with TRBD1 matching 7 bases. The CDR3 totals 14 residues. Germline CDR1 and CDR2: SGDLS and YYNGEE. V lost 3 bases to trimming and J lost 4 bases; unmatched junction nucleotides: 5. Here the CDR3 reads CASSATGWSDTQYF. CDR3 in DNA: TGTGCCAGCAGCGCGACAGGGTGGTCAGATACGCAGTATTTT.

The chain employs TRBV28 and TRBJ1-2; weak D call: TRBD1 (6 bases). The V end was cut by 1 base, the J end by 4 bases, with 13 bases between. Germline lookup yields CDR1 MDHEN and CDR2 SYDVKM. There are 15 residues in the CDR3. The CDR3 sequence: CASSLYGGRGYGYTF. The CDR3 nucleotides read TGTGCCAGCAGTTTATACGGGGGCAGGGGCTATGGCTACACCTTC.

The V gene is TRBV4-3, the J gene TRBJ1-2; D call uncertain. Trimming pared 1 base from V and 3 bases from J, leaving 15 bases between. The CDR3 runs to 16 residues. Germline assignment: CDR1 LGHNA and CDR2 YSLEER. The CDR3 loop reads CASSQATGSPHYGYTF. CDR3 coding DNA: TGCGCCAGCAGCCAAGCTACGGGATCCCCACACTATGGCTACACCTTC.

V gene TRBV19 combines with J gene TRBJ1-5; 7 bases map to TRBD1. The CDR3 is 13 residues long. Germline lookup yields CDR1 LNHDA and CDR2 SQIVND (reference sequence). J lost 7 bases, V lost 4 bases, and 4 bases had no gene match. The CDR3 coding sequence is TGTGCCAGTAGTACAGGGGGGCGGCAGCCCCAGCATTTT. Amino acid sequence: CASSTGGRQPQHF.

The rearrangement joins TRBV11-3 to TRBJ1-6; D ambiguous. Germline assignment: CDR1 SGHNT and CDR2 YENEEA. This CDR3 is 18 amino acids long. V was clipped by 0 bases and J by 0 bases, with 12 bases between them. The CDR3 is CASSLEGTNSSYNSPLHF. In DNA, the CDR3 is TGTGCCAGCAGCTTAGAAGGTACGAATAGCTCCTATAATTCACCCCTCCACTTT.

Written as DNA, the CDR3 is TGCGCCAGCAGCTTGGAGCTGAACTCCTACGAGCAGTACTTC. Encoded protein: CASSLELNSYEQYF. The chain links TRBV5-1 to TRBJ2-7, with D unclear. The CDR3 has 14 residues. CDR1 SGHRS and CDR2 YFSETQ come from the germline V gene. Trimming removed 0 bases from V and 0 bases from J, with 7 bases in between.

This chain joins TRBV30 and TRBJ2-5; D is perhaps TRBD1 (6 bases). Germline V lookup: CDR1 GTSNPN, CDR2 SVGIG (reference sequence). The V end was cut by 0 bases, the J end by 2 bases, with 10 bases between. The CDR3 runs 14 residues. The CDR3 nucleotides read TGTGCCTGGAGTGTAGTCAGGGGTCAAGAGACCCAGTACTTC. Amino acids: CAWSVVRGQETQYF.

This rearrangement joins TRBV5-1 to TRBJ2-7; 8 nucleotides agree with TRBD2. Germline CDR1 is SGHRS and CDR2 is YFSETQ. This CDR3 contains 12 residues. V shed 7 bases, J shed 3 bases, and the junction held 3 bases outside the gene matches. The CDR3, as DNA: TGCGCCAGCTCGGGGACTAGCTACGAGCAGTACTTC. Translating gives CASSGTSYEQYF.

This clone was counted a single time. The V call is TRBV3-1 (or the pseudogene TRBV3-2), the J call TRBJ1-2; 9 nucleotides line up with TRBD1. Trimming took 1 base from V and 8 from J; bases not matched to a gene: 5. Germline CDR1 is LGHDT and CDR2 is YNNKEL (reference sequence). CDR3 length: 14 amino acids. CDR3 sequence reads: CASSQGQGVRGYTF. DNA for the CDR3: TGTGCCAGCAGCCAAGGACAGGGGGTCCGGGGCTACACCTTC.

CDR3 protein: CASSIDAYNSPLHF. In nucleotides, the CDR3 is TGTGCCAGTAGTATAGACGCGTATAATTCACCCCTCCACTTT. The chain is built from TRBV19 and TRBJ1-6, with unresolved D. Trimming removed 0 bases at V and 4 bases at J, with 4 bases between. The CDR3 loop spans 14 amino acids. Germline CDR1 and CDR2: LNHDA and SQIVND (reference sequence).

The chain uses TRBV19 and TRBJ1-1, with TRBD1 matching 11 bases. The CDR3 covers 16 residues. CDR1 and CDR2 from the germline V gene are LNHDA and SQIVND (reference sequence). The J segment lost 3 bases and the V segment lost 6 bases, leaving 9 bases of the junction unmatched. The CDR3 region has the DNA TGTGCCAGTAGACCCAGGTTGGGACAGGGGGACACTGAAGCTTTCTTT. This codes for CASRPRLGQGDTEAFF.